The rows below give T cell receptor beta chains drawn from one sample of a study of blood T cell repertoires in COVID-19. The protocol was immunoSEQ multiplex PCR, while the TCRdb copy is restricted to in-frame clones and leaves out a portion. The sample shows 240,000 or so clones, 82% of them seen only once. The sequencing input was peripheral blood. The receptors stem from a woman aged 55-70 years with active or convalescent COVID-19. Each CDR3 is given with its conserved first and last residue. D genes are given only for firm matches. A row's size may be missing; if present it is once, few, many or a size class.

.	once	TRBV5-5	TRBJ1-2	TGTGCCAGCAGCAAGAGAGGTGACGAGGGCTATGGCTACACCTTC	CASSKRGDEGYGYTF
.	.	TRBV30	TRBJ1-3	TGTGCCTGGAGTGTACCCCAGGGGAACACCATATATTTT	CAWSVPQGNTIYF
TRBD1	few	TRBV11-2	TRBJ2-5	TGTGCCAGCAGCTCCGGACAGGGGGCAGGCCAAGAGACCCAGTACTTC	CASSSGQGAGQETQYF
TRBD1	.	TRBV27	TRBJ2-7	TGTGCCAGCAGTATGGACAGGACGGACTACGAGCAGTACTTC	CASSMDRTDYEQYF
.	.	TRBV9	TRBJ1-2	TGTGCCAGCAGCGTAGACCCCGGGGCTAACTATGGCTACACCTTC	CASSVDPGANYGYTF
.	.	TRBV5-4	TRBJ1-4	TGTGCCAGCAGCTTCCAGGGGCAAGGTGAAAAACTGTTTTTT	CASSFQGQGEKLFF
TRBD1	.	TRBV18	TRBJ2-7	TGTGCCAGCTCACAAACAGGGGGCGATGGTTACGAGCAGTACTTC	CASSQTGGDGYEQYF
TRBD2	.	TRBV18	TRBJ2-1	TGTGCCAGCTCACCAGGATTGAGGCGGGGGGGCTACAATGAGCAGTTCTTC	CASSPGLRRGGYNEQFF
TRBD1	.	TRBV7-3	TRBJ1-2	TGTGCCAGCAGCGTTACTACAGGGGGCTATGGCTACACCTTC	CASSVTTGGYGYTF
TRBD1	.	TRBV30	TRBJ1-2	TGTGCCTGGATTAGGGACAGAAATATTGGCGGCTACACCTTC	CAWIRDRNIGGYTF
.	.	TRBV28	TRBJ1-2	TGTGCCAGCCACGGGGGTGGCTATGGCTACACCTTC	CASHGGGYGYTF
.	.	TRBV2	TRBJ1-2	TGTGCCAGCAGTGAAGCAGGCGGATACTATGGCTACACCTTC	CASSEAGGYYGYTF
TRBD1	.	TRBV10-1	TRBJ1-4	TGCGCCAGCAGTTACCATAGACAGGGGGCGGATGAAAAACTGTTTTTT	CASSYHRQGADEKLFF
.	.	TRBV6-6	TRBJ2-1	TGTGCCAGCAGTTCTACAGCTAATGAGCAGTTCTTC	CASSSTANEQFF
.	.	TRBV7-2	TRBJ1-2	TGTGCCAGCAGCTTAGGTGTGGCAGTCAACTATGGCTACACCTTC	CASSLGVAVNYGYTF
.	.	TRBV19	TRBJ1-2	TGTGCCAGTAGTTGGGCAACAGGTCGCTTGACCTTC	CASSWATGRLTF
.	.	TRBV6-5	TRBJ1-2	TGTGCCAGCAGTTACTCGCGATCAGGGAGCTACACCTTC	CASSYSRSGSYTF
.	.	TRBV6-5	TRBJ1-4	TGTGCCAGCAGTTACGGAGGGGCGGATGAAAAACTGTTTTTT	CASSYGGADEKLFF
TRBD1	.	TRBV27	TRBJ2-7	TGTGCCAGCAGTCGCACCGGGACAGGGGGGGACGAGCAGTACTTC	CASSRTGTGGDEQYF
.	.	TRBV7-3	TRBJ2-1	TGTGCCAGCAGCTTAGGGGGGGACACACGACCTCCCTACAATGAGCAGTTCTTC	CASSLGGDTRPPYNEQFF
TRBD2	.	TRBV29-1	TRBJ2-3	TGCAGCGTTGTAAGGACTAGCCTAAATCGAGCAGATACGCAGTATTTT	CSVVRTSLNRADTQYF
TRBD2	.	TRBV11-2	TRBJ2-2	TGTGCCAGCAGCTTTACGGGAGGCACCGGGGAGCTGTTTTTT	CASSFTGGTGELFF
TRBD1	.	TRBV4-1	TRBJ2-2	TGCGCCAGCAGCCAAGACAGGGGGCTTCGAACCGGGGAGCTGTTTTTT	CASSQDRGLRTGELFF
.	.	TRBV25-1	TRBJ2-5	TGTGCCAGTGGTGCAGGAAGTTGGGAGACCCAGTACTTC	CASGAGSWETQYF
TRBD2	.	TRBV27	TRBJ2-1	TGTGCCAGCAGTTCGCTCCTAGCGGCCTCTTACAATGAGCAGTTCTTC	CASSSLLAASYNEQFF
.	.	TRBV3-1/TRBV3-2	TRBJ1-5	TGTGCCAGCAGCCCCGGACTGACCAATCAGCCCCAGCATTTT	CASSPGLTNQPQHF
.	.	TRBV11-1	TRBJ2-7	TGTGCCAGCAGCTTTGACATTGAGGGCGAGCAGTACTTC	CASSFDIEGEQYF
.	.	TRBV7-8	TRBJ1-1	TGTGCCAGCAGCTTAGTTCCACAGCCTCCTGAAGCTTTCTTT	CASSLVPQPPEAFF
.	.	TRBV3-1/TRBV3-2	TRBJ2-1	TGTGCCAGCAGCTACTCAAACAATGAGCAGTTCTTC	CASSYSNNEQFF
TRBD1	.	TRBV10-3	TRBJ1-2	TGTGCCATCAGTGCGGGACAGGGGATTGGCTACACCTTC	CAISAGQGIGYTF
.	.	TRBV7-8	TRBJ2-1	TGTGCCAGCAGCCCCTTGGGAGGGGGAGTATACAATGAGCAGTTCTTC	CASSPLGGGVYNEQFF
.	once	TRBV7-3	TRBJ2-1	TGTGCCAGCAGCTTAGAGGGCGGGTTCGGCAATGAGCAGTTCTTC	CASSLEGGFGNEQFF
TRBD1	.	TRBV9	TRBJ1-1	TGTGCCAGCAGCGTAGATGGGACAGTGAACACTGAAGCTTTCTTT	CASSVDGTVNTEAFF
TRBD1	.	TRBV19	TRBJ2-7	TGTGCCTGGACCGGGACAGCGAAGTATTACGAGCAGTACTTC	CAWTGTAKYYEQYF
.	.	TRBV7-2	TRBJ2-1	TGTGCCAGCAGCTTAGTATCGGCTTACAGGTACAATGAGCAGTTCTTC	CASSLVSAYRYNEQFF
TRBD1	.	TRBV10-3	TRBJ1-4	TGTGCCATCAGTGTATCCGGGACAGGGGATAATGAAAAACTGTTTTTT	CAISVSGTGDNEKLFF
TRBD2	.	TRBV7-9	TRBJ2-5	TGTGCCAGCAGCTTAGGGGAGGGGTGGTCGGACCAGTACTTC	CASSLGEGWSDQYF
TRBD1	.	TRBV30	TRBJ2-7	TGTGCCTGGGGCCCGGGACAGGCCTCCTACGAGCAGTACTTC	CAWGPGQASYEQYF
.	.	TRBV29-1	TRBJ1-2	TGCAGCGTTGGGCTCCCGGGGGGCGCGAACTATGGCTACACCTTC	CSVGLPGGANYGYTF
.	.	TRBV6-2/TRBV6-3	TRBJ1-4	TGTGCCAGCAGTTACTTGCAGGGAATCCGGAATGAAAAACTGTTTTTT	CASSYLQGIRNEKLFF
.	.	TRBV2	TRBJ1-2	TGTGCCAGCGGTGGGCAGGCCAAGGGCTACACCTTC	CASGGQAKGYTF
TRBD2	once	TRBV2	TRBJ2-1	TGTGCCAGCAGTGCAGCGGGGGGGCGCAATGAGCAGTTCTTC	CASSAAGGRNEQFF
.	.	TRBV30	TRBJ1-1	TGTGCCTGGACTTCAGGATTGAACACTGAAGCTTTCTTT	CAWTSGLNTEAFF
TRBD1	.	TRBV5-1	TRBJ2-5	TGCGCCAGCAGCACAGACAGGGGGCTTGGGGTTTTGTACTTC	CASSTDRGLGVLYF
TRBD1	.	TRBV19	TRBJ1-5	TGTGCCAGTAGCGGATACCCCGGGACAGGGATCATACAGCCCCAGCATTTT	CASSGYPGTGIIQPQHF